These 4 T cell receptor beta chains came from one sample sequenced in a study of identifying expanded T cells in peripheral blood. The assay was immunoSEQ multiplex PCR, and TCRdb's table has in-frame clones only and misses some. The table lists some 99,000 clones, around 89% of them singletons. The sequenced sample consisted of blood. The receptors stem from a person aged 18 to 75 in good health.

The chain combines TRBV5-6 with TRBJ2-5; D possibly corresponds to TRBD2 (5 bases). Trimming stripped 4 bases from V and 5 bases from J, with 9 bases between. The germline V gene has CDR1 SGHDT and CDR2 YYEEEE. CDR3 size: 12 residues. The CDR3 region is CASSGRGETQYF. CDR3 DNA: TGTGCCAGCAGCGGTCGGGGTGAGACCCAGTACTTC.

A single count supports this clone. V and J are TRBV4-1 and TRBJ2-5; D uncertain. Trimming cost V 1 base and J 4 bases, with 10 bases left between them. Germline assignment: CDR1 MGHRA and CDR2 YSYEKL. CDR3 length: 14 amino acids. CDR3 in amino acids: CASSQGRWGETQYF. The CDR3 nucleotides read TGCGCCAGCAGCCAAGGAAGGTGGGGAGAGACCCAGTACTTC.

This clone was seen at least ten times. The chain recombines TRBV6-1 with TRBJ2-7, with a weak D call TRBD1 (5 bases). Per germline, CDR1 MNHNS and CDR2 SASEGT. Deletions cut 0 bases from V and 3 bases from J, with 6 bases between. This CDR3 contains 13 residues. CDR3 DNA: TGTGCCAGCAGTGAAGCGACAGTCTACGAGCAGTACTTC. As protein: CASSEATVYEQYF.

The chain has TRBV9 and TRBJ2-2; no clear D. The germline V and J ends were trimmed by 4 bases and 8 bases, with 15 bases remaining between them. Germline assignment: CDR1 SGDLS and CDR2 YYNGEE. The CDR3 covers 14 residues. The DNA for the CDR3 is TGTGCCAGCAGCTTGAGACAAGTGGAAGGGGAGCTGTTTTTT. It encodes CASSLRQVEGELFF. Supplemented by reference TRBV9 and TRBJ2-2, the full variable domain reads DSGVTQTPKHLITATGQRVTLRCSPRSGDLSVYWYQQSLDQGLQFLIQYYNGEERAKGNILERFSAQQFPDLHSELNLSSLELGDSALYFCASSLRQVEGELFFGEGSRLTVL.